This T cell receptor beta chain came from a study of CD8+CD57+ T cells in acquired aplastic anemia. The wider study: Read counts for CD4+ cells (from healthy donors) averaged about 10 million.

The sample holds many counts of this clonotype. TCR beta VDJ and CDR3 profiling used genomic DNA as template. TCRdb used MiXCR to reprocess the reads, holding one entry per CDR3 protein. Here the sample spans fewer than 70,000 distinct CDR3 sequences, approximately 51% being singletons. Germline trimming cut 2 bases from V and 4 bases from J; bases unmatched to any gene: 6. CDR1 is SGHNT and CDR2 is YYREEE in the germline V gene (reference sequence). The CDR3 loop spans 15 amino acids. Sequencing used sorted CD4+, CD8+, or CD8+CD57+ T cells (not recorded which) from PBMCs. V usage is TRBV5-4 and J usage is TRBJ2-1; 7 bases match TRBD2. This receptor was identified in a human donor in good health, serving as a control. The CDR3 region is CASSFGASGYNEQFF. The CDR3 DNA follows: TGTGCCAGCAGCTTTGGGGCTAGCGGATACAATGAGCAGTTCTTC.